Below, one TCR beta chain is given with its context. This clone was detected a few times. It lacks a known antigen. Base qualities are not recorded, but no much larger clone differs from it by a single base. The germline V gene (reference sequence) gives CDR1 as MNHEY and CDR2 as SMNVEV. The CDR3, from cysteine to phenylalanine, totals 18 residues. This entry keeps only the CDR3 DNA: 54 bases, framed from base 1. V gives up 2 bases and J gives up 4 bases, and the segment between their germline ends measures 18 bases. TCR beta chain CDR3 regions were immunosequenced with the ImmunoSEQ Assay (Adaptive Biotechnologies). Under the source paper's analysis protocol: The ImmunoSEQ Analyzer platform was used to export TCRB rearrangements, read counts, read proportions and gene usage. Using productive rearrangements, T-cell clonality was calculated as 1 minus Pielou's evenness. Clonal space homeostasis binned clonotypes as rare, small, medium, large or hyperexpanded (0.01 to 1 of the repertoire). TCR productive clonality was compared across immune clusters C1, C2 and C3 using the Wilcoxon rank sum test. TCRdb obtained this table from immuneACCESS and retained in-frame rearrangements with V and J assigned. These tables miss some clones; where compared with another copy, unresolved V genes account for less than half of the shortfall, and the remainder is unexplained. V and J calls and clone size come straight from that table; D and trimming were deduced from the DNA. This sample is represented by some 4,600 clones; around two thirds of them were singletons. Roughly 16% of the sample lies in the top ten.

These data come from a study of the immune and genomic landscape of osteosarcoma (dated by TCRdb to 2019 to 2021). About the full investigation: The overall cohort comprised more than 40 pediatric and adult patients with high-grade osteosarcoma, with a median age at diagnosis of about 25 years (range about 5-90). The osteosarcoma immunogenomic landscape was characterized by integrating TCR sequencing results with transcriptome, protein array and immunostaining data. The goal of the study was to explain why immune checkpoint inhibitors have shown limited clinical activity in osteosarcoma. Each of a few patients provided a couple of samples from the same tumor site. Poor-risk disease was overrepresented in the cohort, as 73% of patients had an unfavorable pathologic response to standard therapy and about 63% had died. To define immunogenic potential, the study profiled osteosarcoma specimens using whole genome, RNA and T-cell receptor sequencing, along with immunohistochemistry and reverse phase protein arrays. In the overall cohort, over 50% of patients were male, and localized disease at diagnosis was presented by roughly 80% of patients. The full study reports these points: In five cases, the repertoire was dominated by a single hyperexpanded clone, and fewer than 100 T-cell clonotypes were detected in all five cases. Along with the frozen tumor specimens, matched blood was collected from just a couple of patients. Sample size was not determined by any statistical method, because osteosarcoma is rare and all possible samples were collected. Higher TCR productive clonality was observed in the immune-hot C3 cluster than in the cold C1 cluster, although TCR productive clonality remained low overall. Overall, productive TCR clonality was low, with a mean of 0.09 and a maximum of 0.3, which suggests limited clonal expansion of T cells. The clonality benchmarks were taken from external normal skin and healthy peripheral blood data instead of from matched normal tissue.

The tumors sampled were post-treatment primary, local recurrence and metastasis specimens taken from patients with a poor prognosis. The clonotype comes from a human donor with osteosarcoma. The chain is assembled from TRBV27 and TRBJ2-6, with the D gene not confidently named. The specimen was osteosarcoma tumor tissue from the femur. This receptor has the CDR3 CASSLGVYFGSGANVLTF. The DNA sequence is TGTGCCAGCAGTTTAGGGGTGTATTTCGGGTCCGGGGCCAACGTCCTGACTTTC.